This entry features one TCR beta chain sequence. Its antigen remains undetermined. No much larger clone exists at a distance of one base, and base qualities are not known. The donors were healthy, HIV-negative adults with no recently reported acute infections or vaccinations. All donors were Caucasian adults living in Nashville, Tennessee, USA. CD4+ T cells were enriched by magnetic negative selection; naive cells were then positively selected on CD45RA, and the negative fraction formed the memory subset. After blood collection by leukapheresis, PBMCs were isolated using Ficoll-Histopaque density gradient centrifugation and then cryopreserved in the vapor phase of liquid nitrogen. Purity and quantity of every magnetically sorted T cell population were checked by analytical flow cytometry. Genomic DNA was isolated from every sorted fraction and measured by UV absorbance on a Nanodrop 2000c. Using the deep immunoSEQ assay, TCR CDR3 regions were amplified from genomic DNA by multiplex PCR. Extracted genomic DNA from each cell subset was spread evenly across all wells of several immunoSEQ 96-well plates, with each plate serving as a replicate. For sorted subsets, each replicate PCR was loaded with 150 to 250 ng genomic DNA, equivalent to about 33,000 T cell genomes. Purified libraries were quantified with a Qubit 3.0 fluorometer, sized on a Bioanalyzer 2100, and re-quantified with the KAPA Library Quantification kit. Every immunoSEQ 96-well plate was sequenced on a dedicated single-read 150-cycle Illumina NextSeq 550 flow cell. Per the source publication's procedure: The immunoSEQ output contained only junctional sequences without quality scores, so filtering could not match that applied to full-length reads. To assign V/J genes and CDR3, sequences were annotated using PyIR, a Python wrapper for IgBLAST v1.9, with IMGT germline references. Reads were removed for weak V/J assignments (E-value above 1e-6), missing CDR3, stop codons, out-of-frame junctions, or ambiguous translated residues. V3J clonotypes were defined as sequences sharing an identical inferred V gene, J gene, and CDR3 amino acid sequence. The percentage overlap between two repertoires was calculated by dividing the number of shared unique clonotypes by the size of the smaller repertoire. RTK rarefaction, the Chao1 estimator, and Recon v2.1 estimates of unobserved clonotypes were used to assess repertoire richness. Generation probabilities for all TCRbeta clonotypes obtained by the gDNA method from a handful of donors were computed using OLGA. Here the immuneACCESS table is served through TCRdb, limited to in-frame sequences with V and J called. Missing clones are a known gap in these copies; in checked studies unresolved V genes cover under half, and the rest lacks a known reason. D and trimming come from the DNA, and the V and J calls and clone size come from that table. Present in this sample are 1 million to 1.2 million clones, around 77% of which were seen just once. More than 0.85% of the sample is in the top ten clones.

The CDR1 and CDR2 encoded by the germline V gene are SGHNT and YENEEA. The V and J ends are trimmed by 4 bases and 10 bases, leaving 11 bases between them. Including cysteine and phenylalanine, the CDR3 has 12 amino acids. The only DNA kept is the CDR3, 36 bases in frame from the first base. The data are from a study of shared clonotypes between healthy human individuals (dated by TCRdb to 2019 to 2021). At the level of the whole study: The cohort comprised two women and three men aged 18 to 49 years. For each donor, three plates each were used for CD4 naive and CD4 memory, two plates were used for CD8 naive, and one plate was used for CD8 memory. The study deeply sequenced blood TCR repertoires of several healthy adults to estimate repertoire size and the extent of clonotype sharing between individuals. To increase sequencing depth and limit assay-specific biases, different laboratories used diverse techniques to prepare libraries and sequence TCR repertoires. Each donor's leukapheresis produced roughly between roughly 0.85 and 9 billion PBMCs. The research as a whole found: Compared with non-shared clonotypes, clonotypes shared by all four sorted-subset donors had higher generation probabilities. The small number of donors limited the genetic and exposure-history diversity represented. Naive subsets generally had larger estimated clonotype richness than memory subsets. Based on pairwise subsampling, the degree of clonotype sharing among donors was expected to be affected by sequencing depth. Across a handful of donors, around 5.4% of naive CD4, roughly 3.4% of naive CD8, approximately 2.5% of memory CD4, and under 0.45% of memory CD8 clonotypes were shared. Sampling was limited to blood, and TCR repertoires in tissue likely differ from TCR repertoires in blood. Incomplete sequencing was indicated by rarefaction of sorted-subset datasets, despite the large sequencing depth.

This TCR derives from a young man in good health. Some clones in this sample may be carry-over from other donors' samples. The source material was memory CD4+ T cells from PBMCs. In the paper's terms, the cell subset or site label means: CD45RA-negative fraction. The chain joins TRBV11-3 to TRBJ2-1, and possibly TRBD2, on 5 matching bases. This receptor carries the CDR3 CASSSIRGEQFF. In nucleotide form, the sequence is TGTGCCAGCAGCTCCATAAGAGGGGAGCAGTTCTTC.